This T cell receptor (beta chain) is from a study of blood T cells in healthy people across ages. Study observations and caveats: Naive T cell percentage strongly correlated with TCR beta diversity. Investigators treated diversity estimates from one million T cells as underestimates. Roughly linear age-related decline in beta diversity appeared, significant by age 40.

The total RNA that was extracted per sample amounted to at least 5 micrograms. This clonotype was seen at least ten times. Its matching antigen is unknown. Primers used in a second PCR of roughly 7 to 12 cycles were a sample-barcoded 5' primer and a J-beta primer mix. MiXCR was run by TCRdb on the 5' RACE reads, yielding one entry per CDR3 protein. Among about 590,000 distinct CDR3 sequences listed, approximately 30% were seen once. The CDR3 totals 13 residues. The germline CDR1 and CDR2 sequences are DFQATT and SNEGSKA (reference sequence). The V segment lost 5 bases and the J segment 5 bases; nucleotides outside the gene matches: 7.

The V call is TRBV20-1, the J call TRBJ2-5; TRBD2 agrees at 8 bases. Sequenced input: blood. This receptor was taken from a woman aged 80 or over in good health. The CDR3 protein is CSARPGLVETQYF. The CDR3 nucleotides read TGCAGTGCTCGTCCGGGACTAGTGGAGACCCAGTACTTC.